The clone carrying this TCR beta chain was seen many times. Per the original methods: Per sample, the median was approximately 96,000 TCRs, with values from around 24,000 to 710,000. TCRdb itself ran the RACE reads through MiXCR, one entry per CDR3 protein. These V and J calls originate from TCRdb's pipeline instead of the authors' own analysis. Of approximately 370,000 distinct CDR3 sequences listed, 5.5% were seen once; the top ten hold about 7.7%. V was cut by 4 bases and J by 4 bases, with 10 bases left in between. This CDR3 spans 13 amino acids. In germline, CDR1 is LGHDT, CDR2 YNNKEL (reference sequence). The sample is drawn from a study of human T cells and chemical hapten exposure. Time point denoted: pre-sensitization, week 0. The treatment here: therapeutic diphenylcyclopropenone sensitization with weekly scalp DPC.

This receptor was obtained from a woman aged 18 to 35 with alopecia areata. Some clones in this sample may be carry-over from other donors' samples. The material sequenced was whole blood, taken in connection with sensitization to the hapten diphenylcyclopropenone (DPC). The chain carries TRBV3-1 and TRBJ1-2; weak D call: TRBD1 (5 bases). The CDR3 DNA reads as TGTGCCAGCAGCCGGGACTTCGTCTATGGCTACACCTTC. Its protein is CASSRDFVYGYTF. Based on the CDR3 plus reference TRBV3-1 and TRBJ1-2, the full variable domain is DTAVSQTPKYLVTQMGNDKSIKCEQNLGHDTMYWYKQDSKKFLKIMFSYNNKELIINETVPNRFSPKSPDKAHLNLHINSLELGDSAVYFCASSRDFVYGYTFGSGTRLTVV.